This T cell receptor (beta chain) was retrieved from a study of T-cell reconstitution after alpha-beta-depleted transplantation in children. Preparation of the TCRbeta library used unique molecular identifiers. One entry per CDR3 protein results from TCRdb running MiXCR on the PCR reads. The sample records approximately 300,000 distinct CDR3 sequences, 6% to 10% being singletons. This clonotype has a count of ten or more. Its matching antigen is unknown. Germline V gene sequence: CDR1 SGHTA, CDR2 FQGNSA. CDR3 length: 14 residues. V was clipped by 7 bases and J by 3 bases, with 15 bases between them. Whole-study results and caveats: T-cell counts and diversity at one year post-transplant came mainly from newly produced T cells.

The chain links TRBV7-2 to TRBJ2-5; tentatively, D is TRBD1 (5 bases). The source was peripheral blood, collected 360 days after TCRalphabeta/CD19-depleted stem cell transplant. This sequence originates from a female patient aged 2 to 10 who had a stem cell transplant for Fanconi anemia, so the T cells may come from the graft donor. CDR3: CASTIWGAEETQYF. The DNA of the CDR3 is TGTGCCAGCACCATATGGGGCGCGGAAGAGACCCAGTACTTC.